These 29 T cell receptor beta chains came from one sample sequenced in a study of blood T cell repertoires in COVID-19. Measured with immunoSEQ multiplex PCR; TCRdb has only the in-frame clones, and not every one. The table has about 160,000 clones, roughly 78% seen once. The specimen sequenced was peripheral blood. These receptors were taken from an older woman with COVID-19, enrolled during active disease.

By sample fraction, this clone is large. V is TRBV28 and J is TRBJ1-5; D is perhaps TRBD1 (5 bases). This CDR3 contains 14 residues. Germline CDR1 MDHEN, CDR2 SYDVKM. The V end was cut by 6 bases, the J end by 2 bases, with 11 bases between. As DNA, the CDR3 is TGTGCCAGCAGGATCAGGGAGGGCAATCAGCCCCAGCATTTT. It yields the protein CASRIREGNQPQHF.

This chain links TRBV28 with TRBJ2-7; 9 positions match TRBD1. V lost 6 bases to trimming and J lost 5 bases; unmatched junction nucleotides: 2. Germline CDR1 and CDR2: MDHEN and SYDVKM. This CDR3 is 12 amino acids long. The CDR3 region has the DNA TGTGCCAGCAGCACAGGGGGCGACGAGCAGTACGTC. This translates into CASSTGGDEQYV.

V is TRBV2 and J is TRBJ2-2; D remains ambiguous. Germline V gives CDR1 SNHLY, CDR2 FYNNEI. The CDR3 is 14 residues long. Trimming stripped 4 bases from V and 6 bases from J, with 12 bases between. The CDR3 DNA follows: TGTGCCAGCAGTGTTGAGAGTCTAGCCGGGGAGCTGTTTTTT. It specifies CASSVESLAGELFF. Using reference TRBV2 and TRBJ2-2 for the parts outside the CDR3, the full variable domain is EPEVTQTPSHQVTQMGQEVILRCVPISNHLYFYWYRQILGQKVEFLVSFYNNEISEKSEIFDDQFSVERPDGSNFTLKIRSTKLEDSAMYFCASSVESLAGELFFGEGSRLTVL.

V is TRBV29-1 and J is TRBJ2-5; no reliable D call. The CDR3 spans 12 residues. The V gene lost 3 bases and the J gene lost 7 bases, with 12 bases spanning the gap. CDR1 and CDR2 from the germline V gene are SQVTM and ANQGSEA. CDR3 sequence: CSVEGSPGTQYF. The CDR3, as DNA: TGCAGCGTTGAGGGCTCCCCAGGGACCCAGTACTTC.

The chain joins TRBV19 to TRBJ1-6; 7 bases match TRBD1. Trimming removed 10 bases from V and 0 bases from J; junction bases left unmatched: 3. This CDR3 spans 14 amino acids. Germline CDR1 LNHDA, CDR2 SQIVND (reference sequence). The DNA of the CDR3 is TGTGCCACCCGGGACAGCTCCTATAATTCACCCCTCCACTTT. Protein product: CATRDSSYNSPLHF.

Here the CDR3 reads CASSLMGTGGRTEAFF. CDR3 in DNA: TGTGCCAGCAGTTTAATGGGGACAGGGGGGAGGACTGAAGCTTTCTTT. The chain employs TRBV27 and TRBJ1-1; TRBD1 matches at 11 bases. The CDR3 extends over 16 amino acids. Germline V gene sequence: CDR1 MNHEY, CDR2 SMNVEV (reference sequence). The ends lost 2 bases at V and 5 bases at J; junction bases unmatched: 7.

The chain employs TRBV19 and TRBJ1-4; no clear D gene. The CDR3 has 13 residues. The V end lost 3 bases, the J end lost 5 bases, and 7 bases lay between the germline ends. CDR1 and CDR2 from the germline V gene are LNHDA and SQIVND (reference sequence). The CDR3 nucleotides read TGTGCCAGTAGTATGGGCTTCAATGAAAAACTGTTTTTT. Translated, it gives CASSMGFNEKLFF.

The chain carries TRBV12-5 and TRBJ2-7; 7 nucleotides match TRBD2. CDR1 LGHNT and CDR2 FRNRAP come from the germline V gene. CDR3 length: 19 residues. Trimming took 0 bases from V and 9 from J; bases not matched to a gene: 23. The CDR3 protein is CASGLVAGAPSGKSNGQYF. The CDR3 bases are TGTGCTAGTGGTTTGGTCGCTGGGGCGCCTAGCGGCAAATCCAATGGGCAGTACTTC.

This chain joins TRBV6-6 and TRBJ2-3; 10 bases line up with TRBD1. The CDR3 has 15 amino acids. Germline trimming cut 5 bases from V and 6 bases from J; bases unmatched to any gene: 8. CDR1 is MNHNY and CDR2 is SVGAGI in the germline V gene (reference sequence). The CDR3 DNA is TGTGCCAGCAGTCCCGAGACAGGGGGCATGGATACGCAGTATTTT. Its translation: CASSPETGGMDTQYF.

The gene calls are TRBV6-5 and TRBJ1-6; 8 bases line up with TRBD1. V gave up 6 bases and J gave up 5 bases; unmatched junction bases: 3. This CDR3 has 14 residues. Germline loops: CDR1 MNHEY, CDR2 SVGAGI. As DNA, the CDR3 is TGTGCCAGCAGACTGACAGGGGATAATTCACCCCTCCACTTT. It codes for CASRLTGDNSPLHF.

The chain recombines TRBV9 with TRBJ1-1; the match to TRBD1 covers 7 bases. Looked up from germline, CDR1 is SGDLS and CDR2 is YYNGEE. With V trimmed by 4 bases and J by 3 bases, 3 bases remained unmatched. The CDR3 has 13 residues. Written as DNA, the CDR3 is TGTGCCAGCAGCCTAGGGACAGACACTGAAGCTTTCTTT. This sequence encodes CASSLGTDTEAFF. The variable domain in full, completed from reference TRBV9 and TRBJ1-1, reads DSGVTQTPKHLITATGQRVTLRCSPRSGDLSVYWYQQSLDQGLQFLIQYYNGEERAKGNILERFSAQQFPDLHSELNLSSLELGDSALYFCASSLGTDTEAFFGQGTRLTVV.

The rearrangement joins TRBV5-5 to TRBJ1-4, with D tentatively TRBD1 (6 bases). Germline CDR1 reads SGHKS; CDR2 reads YYEKEE (reference sequence). The V end was cut by 4 bases, the J end by 0 bases, with 16 bases between. The CDR3 is 17 residues long. The CDR3 region has the DNA TGTGCCAGCAGCAAACTGACAGGACTTGCAACTAATGAAAAACTGTTTTTT. This gives the protein CASSKLTGLATNEKLFF.

CDR3 residues: CASSPLDRAYEQYF. CDR3 bases: TGTGCCAGCAGCCCCCTGGACAGGGCATACGAGCAGTACTTC. V gene TRBV13 combines with J gene TRBJ2-7; 8 nucleotides agree with TRBD1. The V gene end was trimmed by 5 bases and the J gene end by 4 bases; junction bases not matched to a gene: 7. In germline, CDR1 is PRHDT, CDR2 FYEKMQ (reference sequence). The CDR3 has 14 residues.

The chain links TRBV19 to TRBJ2-1; 7 bases line up with TRBD2. The germline V gene has CDR1 LNHDA and CDR2 SQIVND (reference sequence). This CDR3 has 15 amino acids. V lost 3 bases, J lost 5 bases, and 7 bases stayed unmatched. CDR3 sequence: CASSMSAGENNEQFF. Here the CDR3 DNA reads TGTGCCAGTAGTATGAGTGCGGGGGAAAACAATGAGCAGTTCTTC.

The chain couples TRBV5-1 to TRBJ2-2, with a tentative D call TRBD1 (6 bases). Per the germline V gene, CDR1 is SGHRS and CDR2 is YFSETQ. This CDR3 is 15 amino acids long. V dropped 0 bases and J dropped 3 bases, with 9 bases sitting between them. The CDR3 loop reads CASSLGQGHTGELFF. CDR3 sequence (DNA): TGCGCCAGCAGCTTGGGGCAGGGGCACACCGGGGAGCTGTTTTTT.

The chain has TRBV19 and TRBJ1-4; maybe TRBD1 (5 bases). This CDR3 spans 15 amino acids. The V and J ends lost 6 bases and 3 bases respectively, with 14 bases between them. From germline, CDR1 is LNHDA and CDR2 SQIVND (reference sequence). The CDR3 is CASRDFGGANEKLFF. In nucleotides, the CDR3 is TGTGCCAGTAGAGACTTTGGGGGGGCTAATGAAAAACTGTTTTTT. The whole variable domain, filled in from reference TRBV19 and TRBJ1-4, reads DGGITQSPKYLFRKEGQNVTLSCEQNLNHDAMYWYRQDPGQGLRLIYYSQIVNDFQKGDIAEGYSVSREKKESFPLTVTSAQKNPTAFYLCASRDFGGANEKLFFGSGTQLSVL.

The J gene is TRBJ2-3, the V gene TRBV11-1; weak D call: TRBD2 (6 bases). Trimming took off 5 bases at V and 4 bases at J, with 16 bases between the two ends. The CDR3 is 15 residues long. In germline, CDR1 is SGHAT, CDR2 FQDESV (reference sequence). The DNA of the CDR3 is TGTGCCAGCAGCACGGGGACTGTCACTTCAGATACGCAGTATTTT. It encodes CASSTGTVTSDTQYF.

The gene calls are TRBV24-1 and TRBJ2-1; 8 bases line up with TRBD1. The CDR3 has 18 amino acids. Per germline, CDR1 KGHDR and CDR2 SFDVKD. With V trimmed by 3 bases and J by 1 base, 10 bases remained unmatched. This CDR3 is CATSDLRTGSRSYNEQFF. The CDR3 region has the DNA TGTGCCACCAGTGATCTACGGACAGGGTCTAGGTCCTACAATGAGCAGTTCTTC.

The rearrangement links TRBV19 to TRBJ1-1; TRBD1 is a possible D gene (5 bases). Germline V gene data show CDR1 as LNHDA and CDR2 as SQIVND (reference sequence). V lost 5 bases and J 4 bases, leaving 11 bases between the germline ends. This CDR3 contains 13 residues. In DNA, the CDR3 is TGTGCCAGTAGTGTTCAGGGAGGCACTGAAGCTTTCTTT. This translates into CASSVQGGTEAFF.

The chain employs TRBV6-5 and TRBJ1-2; D may be TRBD1 (5 bases). V lost 8 bases and J 6 bases, leaving 19 bases between the germline ends. Germline-derived CDR1 and CDR2 are MNHEY and SVGAGI. The CDR3 length is 14 residues. CDR3 protein: CASQRRGLSHGYTF. CDR3 nucleotides: TGTGCCAGCCAGCGCCGGGGGTTAAGCCATGGCTACACCTTC.

To note about this clone: Other DNA sequences of this sample code for an identical CDR3. The rearrangement links TRBV19 to TRBJ1-1; possible D gene TRBD1, 6 bases. Trimming cost V 3 bases and J 4 bases, with 9 bases left between them. Looked up from germline, CDR1 is LNHDA and CDR2 is SQIVND (reference sequence). This CDR3 region has 13 residues. The CDR3 here is CASSIQGSTEAFF. CDR3 in DNA: TGTGCCAGTAGTATCCAGGGGAGCACTGAAGCTTTCTTT. The full variable domain, with the rest looked up from reference TRBV19 and TRBJ1-1, is DGGITQSPKYLFRKEGQNVTLSCEQNLNHDAMYWYRQDPGQGLRLIYYSQIVNDFQKGDIAEGYSVSREKKESFPLTVTSAQKNPTAFYLCASSIQGSTEAFFGQGTRLTVV.

This clone has more than one count but fewer than ten. CDR3 in amino acids: CASSPKAGGTGELFF. CDR3 nucleotide sequence: TGTGCCAGCAGCCCCAAAGCGGGGGGCACCGGGGAGCTGTTTTTT. The chain is built from TRBV11-3 and TRBJ2-2; 9 positions agree with TRBD2. The CDR3 loop spans 15 amino acids. Germline V CDR1 and CDR2: SGHNT, YENEEA. J gave up 4 bases and V 5 bases, and 5 bases lay outside the gene matches.

J is TRBJ1-2 and V is TRBV19, with 12 bases matching TRBD1. Germline CDR1 reads LNHDA; CDR2 reads SQIVND (reference sequence). J was trimmed by 2 bases and V by 9 bases; bases with no gene match: 7. CDR3 size: 15 residues. As DNA, the CDR3 is TGTGCCAGCTCAGGGGACAGGGGGCCGAACTATGGCTACACCTTC. It codes for CASSGDRGPNYGYTF.

The chain combines TRBV28 with TRBJ2-7, with 7 bases fitting TRBD2. Losses at the gene ends were 3 bases for V and 3 bases for J; bases not matched to a gene: 11. Germline V gene lookup returns CDR1 MDHEN and CDR2 SYDVKM. The CDR3 has 16 residues. This CDR3 reads CASSLSRGAGNYEQYF. CDR3 DNA: TGTGCCAGCAGTTTGTCCCGGGGAGCGGGAAACTACGAGCAGTACTTC. The variable domain in full, with the rest retrieved from reference TRBV28 and TRBJ2-7, is DVKVTQSSRYLVKRTGEKVFLECVQDMDHENMFWYRQDPGLGLRLIYFSYDVKMKEKGDIPEGYSVSREKKERFSLILESASTNQTSMYLCASSLSRGAGNYEQYFGPGTRLTVT.

The chain carries TRBV11-3 and TRBJ2-1, with 8 bases identical to TRBD1. With V trimmed by 4 bases and J by 1 base, 6 bases remained unmatched. Germline V gene sequence: CDR1 SGHNT, CDR2 YENEEA. The CDR3 runs 16 residues. The CDR3 region has the DNA TGTGCCAGCAGCTCGCAGGGGGCTGCATCCTACAATGAGCAGTTCTTC. It specifies CASSSQGAASYNEQFF.

The CDR3 protein is CASRSGTSGLTDTQYF. CDR3 sequence (DNA): TGTGCCAGCAGGTCCGGGACTAGCGGACTCACAGATACGCAGTATTTT. The chain carries TRBV7-9 and TRBJ2-3; 11 nucleotides align to TRBD2. The CDR3 totals 16 residues. Germline V gene lookup returns CDR1 SEHNR and CDR2 FQNEAQ (reference sequence). Trimming cost V 6 bases and J 2 bases; bases outside gene matches: 7.

The CDR3 DNA sequence: TGCGCCAGCAGTCAAGTCACTAGCGGGAGGGCCGAAGAGCAGTACTTC. Its translation: CASSQVTSGRAEEQYF. V usage is TRBV23-1 and J usage is TRBJ2-7; 13 bases line up with TRBD2. TRBV23-1 is classed as an ORF, of uncertain function. The CDR3 has 16 amino acids. With 2 bases clipped from V and 7 bases from J, the junction kept 8 bases outside the gene matches.

This chain connects TRBV9 to TRBJ2-2; maybe TRBD2 (6 bases). Germline CDR1 and CDR2: SGDLS and YYNGEE. Deletions cut 0 bases from V and 5 bases from J, with 11 bases between. This CDR3 comprises 15 residues. The CDR3 DNA is TGTGCCAGCAGCGTAGACGGGGGTAGTACCGGGGAGCTGTTTTTT. Its translation is CASSVDGGSTGELFF.

J is TRBJ1-2 and V is TRBV28; D remains unclear. V shed 8 bases and J shed 4 bases, with 11 bases lying between them. The CDR3 is made up of 12 amino acids. Looked up from germline, CDR1 is MDHEN and CDR2 is SYDVKM. This CDR3 is CASAQSRYGYTF. The CDR3 coding sequence is TGTGCCAGCGCACAGTCACGCTATGGCTACACCTTC.